Sequencing of this TCR beta chain was carried out in a study of cytomegalovirus exposure and HLA in healthy donors. Findings of the study overall: It was confirmed in vitro that a few of the CMV-associated chains were specific for CMV antigens. In a later analysis, TCR association rates varied by HLA locus: DRB1 most, HLA-C fewest. Sequencing likely generated an artifact that appeared as a cluster of highly shared sequence variants.

With respect to this clone: Antigen unknown.

The primer mix had 60 Vbeta and 13 Jbeta primers. Produced via immunoSEQ multiplex PCR; TCRdb's table is partial and in-frame only. The repertoire holds 57,000 or so clones, with 70% to 80% as singletons. The germline V and J ends were trimmed by 1 base and 4 bases, with 15 bases remaining between them. This CDR3 has 16 residues. Germline loops: CDR1 LNHDA, CDR2 SQIVND (reference sequence). The J gene is TRBJ2-3, the V gene TRBV19; a weak D match, TRBD2 (5 bases). Material for sequencing was PBMCs. The TCR sequence derives from a woman aged 55-70 years in good health and CMV-seropositive. CDR3: CASSIGKDFSPDTQYF. CDR3 bases: TGTGCCAGTAGTATAGGGAAGGACTTCTCCCCAGATACGCAGTATTTT.